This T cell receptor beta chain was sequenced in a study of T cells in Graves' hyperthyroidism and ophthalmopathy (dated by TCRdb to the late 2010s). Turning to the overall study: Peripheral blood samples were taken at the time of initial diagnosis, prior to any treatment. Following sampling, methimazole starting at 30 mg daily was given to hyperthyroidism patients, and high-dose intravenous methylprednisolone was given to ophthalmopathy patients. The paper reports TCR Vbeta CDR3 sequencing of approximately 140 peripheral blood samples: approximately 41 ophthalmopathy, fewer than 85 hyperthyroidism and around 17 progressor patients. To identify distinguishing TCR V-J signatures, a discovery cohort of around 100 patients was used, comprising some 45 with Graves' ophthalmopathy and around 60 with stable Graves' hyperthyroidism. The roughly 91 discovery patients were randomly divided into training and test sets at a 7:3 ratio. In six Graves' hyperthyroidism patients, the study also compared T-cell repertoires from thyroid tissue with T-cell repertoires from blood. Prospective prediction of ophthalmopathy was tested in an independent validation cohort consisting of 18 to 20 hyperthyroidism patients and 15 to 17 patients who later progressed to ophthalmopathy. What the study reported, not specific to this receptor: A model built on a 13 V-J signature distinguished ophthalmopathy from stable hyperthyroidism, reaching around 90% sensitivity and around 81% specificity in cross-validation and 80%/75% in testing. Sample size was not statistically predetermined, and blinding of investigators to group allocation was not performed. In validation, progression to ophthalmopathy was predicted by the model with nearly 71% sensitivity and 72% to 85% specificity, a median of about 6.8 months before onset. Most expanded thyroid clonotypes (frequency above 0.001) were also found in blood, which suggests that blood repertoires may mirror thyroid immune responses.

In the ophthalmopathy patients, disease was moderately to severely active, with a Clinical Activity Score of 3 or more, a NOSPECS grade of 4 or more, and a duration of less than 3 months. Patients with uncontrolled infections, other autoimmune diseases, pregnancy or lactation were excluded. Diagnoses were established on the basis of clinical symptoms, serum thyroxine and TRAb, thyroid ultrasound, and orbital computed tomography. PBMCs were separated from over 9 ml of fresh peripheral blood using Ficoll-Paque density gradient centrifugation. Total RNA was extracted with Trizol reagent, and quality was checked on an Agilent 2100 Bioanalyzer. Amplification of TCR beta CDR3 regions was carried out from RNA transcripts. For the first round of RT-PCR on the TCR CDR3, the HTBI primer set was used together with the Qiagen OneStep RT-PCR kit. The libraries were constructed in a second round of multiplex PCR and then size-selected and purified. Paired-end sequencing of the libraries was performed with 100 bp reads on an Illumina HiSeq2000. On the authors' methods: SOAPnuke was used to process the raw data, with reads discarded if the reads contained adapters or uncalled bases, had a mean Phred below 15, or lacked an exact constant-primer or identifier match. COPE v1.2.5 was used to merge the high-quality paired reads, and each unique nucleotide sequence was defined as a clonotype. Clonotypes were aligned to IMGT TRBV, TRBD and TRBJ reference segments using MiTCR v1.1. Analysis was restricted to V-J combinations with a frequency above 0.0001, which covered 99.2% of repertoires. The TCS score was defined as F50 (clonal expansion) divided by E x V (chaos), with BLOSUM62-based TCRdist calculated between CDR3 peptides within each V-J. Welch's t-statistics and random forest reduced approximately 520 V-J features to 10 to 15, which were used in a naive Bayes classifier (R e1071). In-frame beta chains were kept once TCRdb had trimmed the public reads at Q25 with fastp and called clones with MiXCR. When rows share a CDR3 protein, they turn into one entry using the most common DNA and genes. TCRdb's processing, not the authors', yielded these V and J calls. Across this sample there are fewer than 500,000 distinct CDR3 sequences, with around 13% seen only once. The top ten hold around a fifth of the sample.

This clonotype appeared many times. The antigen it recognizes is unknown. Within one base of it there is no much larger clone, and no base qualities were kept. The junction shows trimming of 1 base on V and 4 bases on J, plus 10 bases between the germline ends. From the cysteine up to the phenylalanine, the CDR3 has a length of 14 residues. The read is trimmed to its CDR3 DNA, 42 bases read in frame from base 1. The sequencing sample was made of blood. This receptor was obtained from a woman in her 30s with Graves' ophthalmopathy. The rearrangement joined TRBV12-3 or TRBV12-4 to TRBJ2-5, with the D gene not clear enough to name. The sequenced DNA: TGTGCCAGCAGTTTAGGGCAGGTGGGAGAGACCCAGTACTTC. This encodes CASSLGQVGETQYF.